A selection of T cell receptor beta chains follows, all from one sample in a study of cytomegalovirus exposure and HLA in healthy donors. Sequencing used immunoSEQ multiplex PCR; TCRdb keeps in-frame clones, though not all of them. In the table there are some 130,000 clones, roughly 79% of which are singletons. Sample: PBMCs. Source of these receptors: a woman between 45 and 60 years old in good health and CMV-seronegative. CDR3s include the opening cysteine and the closing phenylalanine or tryptophan. D genes are given only for firm matches. Clone size, where shown, is once, few, many, or a class for clones that have expanded.

V gene: TRBV9; D gene: TRBD1; J gene: TRBJ1-2; clone size: -; CDR3 DNA: TGTGCCAGCAGCCTAACCTCACAGGGGTCGCAGTATGGCTACACCTTC; CDR3 protein: CASSLTSQGSQYGYTF
V gene: TRBV15; D gene: -; J gene: TRBJ2-5; clone size: -; CDR3 DNA: TGTGCCACCAGCAGGATACAGGGAGAGACCCAGTACTTC; CDR3 protein: CATSRIQGETQYF
V gene: TRBV2; D gene: TRBD1; J gene: TRBJ2-6; clone size: -; CDR3 DNA: TGTGCCAGCACGGGACAGGGGACCTCTGGGGCCAACGTCCTGACTTTC; CDR3 protein: CASTGQGTSGANVLTF
V gene: TRBV30; D gene: TRBD1; J gene: TRBJ1-1; clone size: -; CDR3 DNA: TGTGCCTGGAGCCGTAAATCAGGGGGCCGTACTGAAGCTTTCTTT; CDR3 protein: CAWSRKSGGRTEAFF
V gene: TRBV6-5; D gene: TRBD1; J gene: TRBJ1-3; clone size: -; CDR3 DNA: TGTGCCACCCAAAGGGACAGGGGCTCTGGAAACACCATATATTTT; CDR3 protein: CATQRDRGSGNTIYF
V gene: TRBV5-1; D gene: -; J gene: TRBJ2-1; clone size: -; CDR3 DNA: TGCGCCAGCAGCTTGGGGTCTAGCCCTTCCTACAATGAGCAGTTCTTC; CDR3 protein: CASSLGSSPSYNEQFF
V gene: TRBV18; D gene: TRBD2; J gene: TRBJ2-5; clone size: -; CDR3 DNA: TGTGCCAGCTCACCACTACGCGGGGGGGATAGTGAGACCCAGTACTTC; CDR3 protein: CASSPLRGGDSETQYF
V gene: TRBV9; D gene: -; J gene: TRBJ1-1; clone size: once; CDR3 DNA: TGTGCCAGCAGCGTAGAGGTAGGGGGTGGTTTTAACACTGAAGCTTTCTTT; CDR3 protein: CASSVEVGGGFNTEAFF
V gene: TRBV6-5; D gene: TRBD1; J gene: TRBJ1-6; clone size: -; CDR3 DNA: TGTGCCAGCAGTCCAGCCGGGACAGGATATTCACCCCTCCACTTT; CDR3 protein: CASSPAGTGYSPLHF
V gene: TRBV12-5; D gene: TRBD1; J gene: TRBJ1-2; clone size: few; CDR3 DNA: TGTGCTAGTGGTTTCGCCGACAGGGATAACTATGGCTACACCTTC; CDR3 protein: CASGFADRDNYGYTF
V gene: TRBV7-9; D gene: TRBD2; J gene: TRBJ2-1; clone size: -; CDR3 DNA: TGTGCCAGCAGCTTCAAGCGGGATACTTACAATGAGCAGTTCTTC; CDR3 protein: CASSFKRDTYNEQFF
V gene: TRBV6-5; D gene: -; J gene: TRBJ1-6; clone size: -; CDR3 DNA: TGTGCCAGCAAGGGCAGGGAGGTCTCACCCCTCCACTTT; CDR3 protein: CASKGREVSPLHF
V gene: TRBV7-9; D gene: TRBD1; J gene: TRBJ2-3; clone size: -; CDR3 DNA: TGTGCCAGCGATCCCCCGGGACAGACTATCGGTACGCAGTATTTT; CDR3 protein: CASDPPGQTIGTQYF
V gene: TRBV23-1; D gene: TRBD2; J gene: TRBJ2-1; clone size: -; CDR3 DNA: TGCGCCAGCAGTCCCCCCGCGGGAGGGCCCCTTAATGAGCAGTTCTTC; CDR3 protein: CASSPPAGGPLNEQFF
V gene: TRBV10-3; D gene: TRBD1; J gene: TRBJ2-7; clone size: -; CDR3 DNA: TGTGCCATCAGTGGCGACAGGGGCGATGTTTACCACGAGCAGTACTTC; CDR3 protein: CAISGDRGDVYHEQYF
V gene: TRBV4-2; D gene: -; J gene: TRBJ1-5; clone size: -; CDR3 DNA: TGTGCCAGCAGCCAAGAGATACGGGTAGTCGATCAGCCCCAGCATTTT; CDR3 protein: CASSQEIRVVDQPQHF
V gene: TRBV10-3; D gene: -; J gene: TRBJ2-3; clone size: -; CDR3 DNA: TGTGCCATCAGTGAGCCCACAGGGTACGATACGCAGTATTTT; CDR3 protein: CAISEPTGYDTQYF